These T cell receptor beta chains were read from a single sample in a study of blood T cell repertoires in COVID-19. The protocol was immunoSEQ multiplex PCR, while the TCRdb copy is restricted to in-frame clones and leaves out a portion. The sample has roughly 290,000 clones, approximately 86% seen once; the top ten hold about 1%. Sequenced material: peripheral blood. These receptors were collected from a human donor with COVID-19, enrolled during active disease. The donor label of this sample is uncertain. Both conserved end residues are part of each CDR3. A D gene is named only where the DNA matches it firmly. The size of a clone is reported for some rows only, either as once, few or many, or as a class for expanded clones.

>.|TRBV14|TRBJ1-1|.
TGTGCCAGCAGCAAAGGGAGAAACACTGAAGCTTTCTTT
CASSKGRNTEAFF
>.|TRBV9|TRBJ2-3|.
TGTGCCAGCAGCGCCCTTAACACACACACAGATACGCAGTATTTT
CASSALNTHTDTQYF
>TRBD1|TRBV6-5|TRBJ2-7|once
TGTGCCAGCAAAGAGACCGGGACAGGGGACTACGAGCAGTACTTC
CASKETGTGDYEQYF
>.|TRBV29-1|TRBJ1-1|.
TGCAGCGTTGAATCGTATGCTGAAGCTTTCTTT
CSVESYAEAFF
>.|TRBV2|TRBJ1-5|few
TGTGCCAGCAGTGAAGCGAGACAGTCTGGGCCGAATCAGCCCCAGCATTTT
CASSEARQSGPNQPQHF
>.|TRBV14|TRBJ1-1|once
TGTGCCAGCAGCCGCCTACTGGGCGATCACACTGAAGCTTTCTTT
CASSRLLGDHTEAFF
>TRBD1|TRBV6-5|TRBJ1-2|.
TGTGCCACCGAAGCTACTAGGACAGGTGGCTACACCTTC
CATEATRTGGYTF
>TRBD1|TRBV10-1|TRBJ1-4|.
TGCGCCAGCAGTGATGGTCAGGGGGCCGAAAAACTGTTTTTT
CASSDGQGAEKLFF
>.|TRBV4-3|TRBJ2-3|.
TGCGCCAGCAGCCAAGTCGCCGGGGCAGGGGGGCCAGATACGCAGTATTTT
CASSQVAGAGGPDTQYF
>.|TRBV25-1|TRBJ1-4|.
TGTGCCAGCAGTGAAGGAGGGGATGAAAAACTGTTTTTT
CASSEGGDEKLFF
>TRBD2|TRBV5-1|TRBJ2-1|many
TGCGCCAGCAGCGGGACTAGCGGGACCCCTAGGTACCCTGAGCAGTTCTTC
CASSGTSGTPRYPEQFF
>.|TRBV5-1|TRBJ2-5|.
TGCGCCAGCAGCTTGGGTAACCAAGAGACCCAGTACTTC
CASSLGNQETQYF
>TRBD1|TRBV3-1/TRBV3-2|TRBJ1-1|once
TGTGCCAGCAGCCAAGGGACAGGGGGACTCACTGAAGCTTTCTTT
CASSQGTGGLTEAFF
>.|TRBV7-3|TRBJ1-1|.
TGTGCCAGCAGCGTGGCTCCCGACGGGGGTGAAGCTTTCTTT
CASSVAPDGGEAFF
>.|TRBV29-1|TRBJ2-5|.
TGCAGTGTCCCGAGGATCCCGCAAGAGACCCAGTACTTC
CSVPRIPQETQYF
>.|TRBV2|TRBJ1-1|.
TGTGCCAGCAGGGAGTTATACACTGAAGCTTTCTTT
CASRELYTEAFF
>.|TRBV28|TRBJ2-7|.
TGTGCCAGCAGTCTGCCCCGGAGGGGCTACGAGCAGTACTTC
CASSLPRRGYEQYF
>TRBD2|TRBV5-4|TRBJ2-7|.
TGTGCCAGCAGCTTGCCGCTAGCGGGAGCTAACGAGCAGTACTTC
CASSLPLAGANEQYF
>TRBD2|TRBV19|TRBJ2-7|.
TGTGCCAGTAGCATGGCTACTAGCGGGACCTACGAGCAGTACTTC
CASSMATSGTYEQYF
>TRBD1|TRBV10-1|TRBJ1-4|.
TGCGCCAGCAGGGGCCCGGGACAGGGAAATGAAAAACTGTTTTTT
CASRGPGQGNEKLFF
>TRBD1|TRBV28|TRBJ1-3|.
TGTGCCAGCAGTCCACCGGGACAGCAGAGCTCTGGAAACACCATATATTTT
CASSPPGQQSSGNTIYF
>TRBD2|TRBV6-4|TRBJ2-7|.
TGTGCCAGCAGTGACCGACTAGCGGGGGTTAGATCGCCCGCTGGGTATAGGGAACAGTACTTC
CASSDRLAGVRSPAGYREQYF
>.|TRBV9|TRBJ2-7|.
TGTGCCAGCAGCCCCCGCCATAGCTCCTACGAGCAGTACTTC
CASSPRHSSYEQYF
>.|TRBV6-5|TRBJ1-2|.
TGTGCCAGCAGTTACTCCGCAGAGGGTCGCACCTATGGCTACACCTTC
CASSYSAEGRTYGYTF
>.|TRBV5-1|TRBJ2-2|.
TGCGCCAGCAGCTTCTACTTGGACAGTAACACCGGGGAGCTGTTTTTT
CASSFYLDSNTGELFF
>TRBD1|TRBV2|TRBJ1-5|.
TGTGCCAGCAGTGAAGCCGGCACAGGGGGCAATCAGCCCCAGCATTTT
CASSEAGTGGNQPQHF
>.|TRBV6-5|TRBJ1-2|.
TGTGCCAGCAGACAACGAGGTTTCGACTATGGCTACACCTTC
CASRQRGFDYGYTF
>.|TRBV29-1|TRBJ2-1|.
TGCAGCGTCGCCAGGGACATGTATGAGCAGTTCTTC
CSVARDMYEQFF
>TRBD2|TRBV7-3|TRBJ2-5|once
TGTGCCAGCAGCCCTAGCGGCGCCGCGGAGACCCAGTACTTC
CASSPSGAAETQYF
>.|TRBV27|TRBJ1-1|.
TGTGCCAGCAGTTTTAGCGGCCTGAACACTGAAGCTTTCTTT
CASSFSGLNTEAFF
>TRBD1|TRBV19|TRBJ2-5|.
TGTGCCAGTAGTATACGCGGGACAGGGGGAGAGACCCAGTACTTC
CASSIRGTGGETQYF
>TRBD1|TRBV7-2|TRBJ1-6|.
TGTGCCAGCAGCTTAGGGACAGGATCTTCACCCCTCCACTTT
CASSLGTGSSPLHF
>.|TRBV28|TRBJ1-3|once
TGTGCCAGCAGTTTGCACACAGACGCTGGAAACACCATATATTTT
CASSLHTDAGNTIYF
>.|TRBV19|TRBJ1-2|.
TGTGCCAGTAGGCGGGACGCAACTAACTATGGCTACACCTTC
CASRRDATNYGYTF
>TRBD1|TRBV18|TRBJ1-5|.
TGTGCCAGCTCAAACAGGGGGTCGGGGCCCCAGCATTTT
CASSNRGSGPQHF
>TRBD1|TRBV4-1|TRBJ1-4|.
TGCGCCAGCAGCCAACAGGGGGCACCTAATGAAAAACTGTTTTTT
CASSQQGAPNEKLFF
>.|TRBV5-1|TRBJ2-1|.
TGCGCCAGCAGCTTAAACACTCACAGTGAGCAGTTCTTC
CASSLNTHSEQFF
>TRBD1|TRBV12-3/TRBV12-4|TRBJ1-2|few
TGTGCCAGCAGTCCTGGGACAGACTATGGCTACACCTTC
CASSPGTDYGYTF
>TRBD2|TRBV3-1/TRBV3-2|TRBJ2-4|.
TGTGCCAGCAGCCAGGGGGCTAGCGGGTGGCACATTCAGTACTTC
CASSQGASGWHIQYF
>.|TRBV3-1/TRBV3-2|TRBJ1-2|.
TGTGCCAGCAGCCAAGATGTGGCAGCTAACTATGGCTACACCTTC
CASSQDVAANYGYTF
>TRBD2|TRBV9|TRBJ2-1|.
TGTGCCAGCAGCGTAGCAACTAGCGCATACAATGAGCAGTTCTTC
CASSVATSAYNEQFF
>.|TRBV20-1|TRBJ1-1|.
TGCAGTGCTAGTTCCTTTGGGGGGAAGACTGAAGCTTTCTTT
CSASSFGGKTEAFF
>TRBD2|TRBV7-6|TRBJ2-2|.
TGTGCCAGCAGCCCCCAAGCGGGAGGCGTCGCCGGGGAGCTGTTTTTT
CASSPQAGGVAGELFF
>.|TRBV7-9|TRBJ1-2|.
TGTGCCAGCAGCCATCCTAGCAGGGGCTACACCTTC
CASSHPSRGYTF
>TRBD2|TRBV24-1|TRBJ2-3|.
TGTGCCACCAGTAAACCGGGACTAGACACAGATACGCAGTATTTT
CATSKPGLDTDTQYF
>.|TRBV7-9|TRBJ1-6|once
TGTGCCAGCAGCTCTCCCCCATCCAGGGCCGTCAATTCACCCCTCCACTTT
CASSSPPSRAVNSPLHF
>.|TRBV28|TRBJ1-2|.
TGTGCCAGCAGTGCCAGGACAGATAACTATGGCTACACCTTC
CASSARTDNYGYTF
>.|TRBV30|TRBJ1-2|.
TGTGCCTGGAGTAACAACCTAGCCACCTATGGCTACACCTTC
CAWSNNLATYGYTF
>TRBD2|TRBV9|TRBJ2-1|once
TGTGCCAGCACCGAAAGGGCCAGCGGGAGTTACAATGAGCAGTTCTTC
CASTERASGSYNEQFF
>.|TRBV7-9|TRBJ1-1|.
TGTGCCAGCAGCTTAGTGGGGGGAGGGACTGAAGCTTTCTTT
CASSLVGGGTEAFF
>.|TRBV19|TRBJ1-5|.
TGTGCCAGTAGCAGGACAGTTCCTAGCAATCAGCCCCAGCATTTT
CASSRTVPSNQPQHF
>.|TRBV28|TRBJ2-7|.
TGTGCCAGCAGTCCTTTCTACGAGCAGTACTTC
CASSPFYEQYF
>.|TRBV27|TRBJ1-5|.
TGTGCCAGCAGTTTACAGGGCCAATACAATCAGCCCCAGCATTTT
CASSLQGQYNQPQHF
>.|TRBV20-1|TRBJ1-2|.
TGCAGTGCTAGTACAGGGCTGGATGGCTACACCTTC
CSASTGLDGYTF
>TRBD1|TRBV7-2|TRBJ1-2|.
TGTGCCAGCAGCTTAGGTCTCGGGGGACAGGGGTTCGGCTACACCTTC
CASSLGLGGQGFGYTF
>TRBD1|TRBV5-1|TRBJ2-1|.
TGCGCCAGCAGCTACTCGGGACAGGGAGGCTACAATGAGCAGTTCTTC
CASSYSGQGGYNEQFF
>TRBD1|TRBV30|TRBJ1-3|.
TGTGCCTGGACGACTGGACAGGCAGGCGGAAACACCATATATTTT
CAWTTGQAGGNTIYF